This TCR beta chain comes out of a study of blood T cell repertoires in COVID-19. This study enrolled people aged about 18 to 90 from about 24 US geographic areas. The study assigned cohorts using participant-reported clinical history. Cohort 3 donors counted as recovered after two negative PCRs, clearance, or resolved symptoms. Sequencing was performed with immunoSEQ multiplex PCR; in TCRdb, only in-frame clones are kept and a portion is missing. The data contain some 100,000 clones, about 86% of them seen just once; the ten biggest clones take up approximately 2.5%. Source material: PBMCs or T cells enriched from blood (not recorded which). The receptor's source is a woman between 50 and 59 years old who had recovered from COVID-19.

The CDR3 region has the DNA TGTGCCAGCAGCGTATCACAGAGCTATGGCTACACCTTC. Translating it yields CASSVSQSYGYTF. V and J are TRBV9 and TRBJ1-2, with no clear D. CDR3 size: 13 residues. From germline, CDR1 is SGDLS and CDR2 YYNGEE. Trimming cost V 1 base and J 4 bases, with 8 bases left between them.